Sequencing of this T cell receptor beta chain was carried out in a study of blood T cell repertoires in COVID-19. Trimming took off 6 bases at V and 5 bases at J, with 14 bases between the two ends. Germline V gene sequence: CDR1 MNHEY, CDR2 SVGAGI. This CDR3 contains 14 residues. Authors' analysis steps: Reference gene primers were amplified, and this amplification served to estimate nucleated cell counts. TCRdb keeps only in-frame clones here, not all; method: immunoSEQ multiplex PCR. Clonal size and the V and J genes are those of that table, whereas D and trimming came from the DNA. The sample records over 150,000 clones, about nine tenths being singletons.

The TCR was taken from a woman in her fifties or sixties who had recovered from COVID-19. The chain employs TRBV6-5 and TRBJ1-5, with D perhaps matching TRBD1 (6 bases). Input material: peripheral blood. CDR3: CASRFRTADQPQHF. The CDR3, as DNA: TGTGCCAGCAGGTTTCGGACAGCCGATCAGCCCCAGCATTTT.